The 24 T cell receptor beta chains given below trace back to one sample, sequenced in a study of fetal regulatory T cell absence and autoimmunity. Some clones are missing from TCRdb's copy, which holds only in-frame ones; the method was immunoSEQ multiplex PCR. This sample yields about 43,000 clones, of which just under 85% are seen a single time; less than 0.5% belongs to the top ten. Sequenced material: cord blood. All receptors derive from a newborn boy with IPEX syndrome.

This sequence joins TRBV30 and TRBJ2-3; D is possibly TRBD2 (6 bases). Germline CDR1 GTSNPN, CDR2 SVGIG (reference sequence). This CDR3 comprises 15 residues. Deletions cut 0 bases from V and 0 bases from J, with 10 bases between. CDR3 protein: CAWSVRGTSTDTQYF. DNA for the CDR3: TGTGCCTGGAGTGTCCGGGGGACTAGCACAGATACGCAGTATTTT.

This clone was counted once. The CDR3 region is CASSSGTSGYNEQFF. Here the CDR3 DNA reads TGTGCCAGTAGCTCCGGGACTAGCGGTTACAATGAGCAGTTCTTC. The chain joins TRBV19 to TRBJ2-1, with 11 bases that match TRBD2. The V and J ends lost 6 bases and 4 bases, in that order; junction bases with no gene match: 5. Germline V CDR1 and CDR2: LNHDA, SQIVND (reference sequence). The CDR3 sequence is 15 residues long.

This clone was observed once. The chain is built from TRBV6-6 and TRBJ2-7, with D possibly TRBD2 on 6 matching bases. The ends were cut back, 2 bases at V and 2 bases at J, with 13 bases in the middle. This CDR3 spans 15 amino acids. Germline lookup yields CDR1 MNHNY and CDR2 SVGAGI (reference sequence). Here the CDR3 DNA reads TGTGCCAGCAGTTACGGTCCGGGACTCCCCTACGAGCAGTACTTC. This codes for CASSYGPGLPYEQYF.

This chain joins TRBV27 and TRBJ1-2; TRBD1 aligns across 8 bases. The ends lost 8 bases at V and 1 base at J; junction bases unmatched: 9. The CDR3 is made up of 15 amino acids. Germline CDR1 reads MNHEY; CDR2 reads SMNVEV (reference sequence). The CDR3 DNA reads as TGTGCCAGCCGTAAGGGACAGGTCCTTAACTATGGCTACACCTTC. As protein: CASRKGQVLNYGYTF.

This clone was observed a single time. The chain has TRBV30 and TRBJ2-4, with TRBD1 as a possible D gene (5 bases). CDR1 and CDR2 (germline): GTSNPN, SVGIG (reference sequence). This CDR3 is built from 13 residues. V was cut by 0 bases and J by 7 bases, with 10 bases left in between. In DNA form, the CDR3 reads TGTGCCTGGAGTGTAAAAGGGGTTAACATTCAGTACTTC. The encoded protein is CAWSVKGVNIQYF.

The chain joins TRBV25-1 to TRBJ1-3, with D hard to call. Trimming removed 3 bases at V and 4 bases at J, with 13 bases between. The CDR3 has 15 amino acids. Looked up from germline, CDR1 is MGHDK and CDR2 is SYGVNS. The CDR3 sequence is CASSDFGGPGNTIYF. CDR3 nucleotide sequence: TGTGCCAGCAGTGACTTCGGAGGGCCCGGAAACACCATATATTTT.

The rearrangement links TRBV18 to TRBJ1-4, with D hard to call. Germline CDR1 is KGHSH and CDR2 is LQKENI. The CDR3 is 16 residues long. V lost 1 base and J lost 6, with 15 bases in between. The CDR3 sequence: CASSPRVPVGYEKLFF. The CDR3 bases are TGTGCCAGCTCACCACGGGTTCCAGTTGGTTATGAAAAACTGTTTTTT.

V gene TRBV12-5 combines with J gene TRBJ1-4; D uncertain. CDR3 length: 14 residues. Deletions cut 6 bases from V and 4 bases from J, with 12 bases between. CDR1 is LGHNT and CDR2 is FRNRAP in the germline V gene. In nucleotides, the CDR3 is TGTGCTAGTGGCCTGGGCAGGAATAATGAAAAACTGTTTTTT. It yields the protein CASGLGRNNEKLFF. Supplemented by reference TRBV12-5 and TRBJ1-4, the full variable domain reads DARVTQTPRHKVTEMGQEVTMRCQPILGHNTVFWYRQTMMQGLELLAYFRNRAPLDDSGMPKDRFSAEMPDATLATLKIQPSEPRDSAVYFCASGLGRNNEKLFFGSGTQLSVL.

This rearrangement joins TRBV6-5 to TRBJ2-3; perhaps D is TRBD1 or TRBD2 (5 bases each). This CDR3 has 15 amino acids. Trimming removed 5 bases from V and 3 bases from J, with 15 bases in between. Germline V gives CDR1 MNHEY, CDR2 SVGAGI. This CDR3 reads CASSIRDEGTDTQYF. DNA of the CDR3: TGTGCCAGCAGTATCCGGGACGAGGGGACAGATACGCAGTATTTT.

This clone was picked up one time. The rearrangement links TRBV7-2 to TRBJ1-2; perhaps TRBD1 as D (6 bases). The CDR3 extends over 13 amino acids. Germline-derived CDR1 and CDR2 are SGHTA and FQGNSA. Trimming cost V 4 bases and J 10 bases, with 16 bases left between them. This CDR3 is CASSYGRGPLYTF. CDR3 nucleotide sequence: TGTGCCAGCAGCTATGGCAGGGGCCCTCTCTACACCTTC.

V and J are TRBV19 and TRBJ2-5; the D gene is possibly TRBD2 (5 bases). Germline V CDR1 and CDR2: LNHDA, SQIVND (reference sequence). CDR3 length: 12 residues. Trimming pared 10 bases from V and 5 bases from J, leaving 14 bases between. The CDR3 is CATETTGETQYF. In nucleotides, the CDR3 is TGTGCCACGGAAACGACGGGGGAGACCCAGTACTTC.

A single count supports this clone. The chain employs TRBV4-3 and TRBJ1-1; D is undetermined. Germline V gene lookup returns CDR1 LGHNA and CDR2 YSLEER. V lost 3 bases to trimming and J lost 5 bases, with 28 bases between them. CDR3 length: 19 residues. The CDR3 loop reads CASSQTIVSWVTLRTEAFF. The CDR3 bases are TGCGCCAGCAGCCAGACCATTGTTTCCTGGGTCACCCTAAGGACTGAAGCTTTCTTT.

The chain recombines TRBV2 with TRBJ2-5; D is uncertain. Germline CDR1 reads SNHLY; CDR2 reads FYNNEI. V gave up 3 bases and J gave up 5 bases, with 4 bases separating them. The CDR3 has 11 residues. DNA for the CDR3: TGTGCCAGCAGTGAGGGCGAGACCCAGTACTTC. Protein: CASSEGETQYF.

The chain uses TRBV2 and TRBJ1-3; D remains unclear. CDR3 length: 18 residues. V was shortened by 9 bases and J by 0 bases, with 24 bases between the two germline ends. The germline V gene encodes CDR1 SNHLY and CDR2 FYNNEI. The CDR3 nucleotides are TGTGCCAGTCTAGAGGCTTTGGACCGTCGATACTCTGGAAACACCATATATTTT. Amino acid sequence: CASLEALDRRYSGNTIYF.

The V call is TRBV4-1, the J call TRBJ2-1; no firm D call. The CDR3 runs to 14 residues. The V end was cut by 3 bases, the J end by 7 bases, with 13 bases between. CDR1 and CDR2 (germline): MGHRA, YSYEKL. CDR3 in amino acids: CASSHLGARNEQFF. CDR3 DNA: TGCGCCAGCAGCCACCTAGGCGCGCGGAATGAGCAGTTCTTC.

This sequence joins TRBV6-1 and TRBJ2-7, with TRBD2 matching over 8 bases. Losses at the gene ends were 5 bases for V and 5 bases for J; bases not matched to a gene: 8. Per the germline V gene, CDR1 is MNHNS and CDR2 is SASEGT. CDR3 length: 14 amino acids. This CDR3 reads CASSLAGGADEQYF. The CDR3 region has the DNA TGTGCCAGCAGTCTCGCCGGGGGGGCCGACGAGCAGTACTTC.

The gene calls are TRBV2 and TRBJ2-1, with 7 bases aligning to TRBD1. CDR3 length equals 16 residues. The V segment lost 8 bases and the J segment 3 bases; nucleotides outside the gene matches: 13. The germline V gene has CDR1 SNHLY and CDR2 FYNNEI. The CDR3 sequence: CASGSARGRIYNEQFF. The CDR3 nucleotides are TGTGCCAGCGGCTCCGCGAGGGGGCGAATCTACAATGAGCAGTTCTTC. Full variable domain (remainder filled in from reference TRBV2 and TRBJ2-1): EPEVTQTPSHQVTQMGQEVILRCVPISNHLYFYWYRQILGQKVEFLVSFYNNEISEKSEIFDDQFSVERPDGSNFTLKIRSTKLEDSAMYFCASGSARGRIYNEQFFGPGTRLTVL.

This clone was recorded a few times. The chain recombines TRBV4-2 with TRBJ1-2; D gene ambiguous. The CDR3 consists of 13 residues. The V end lost 1 base, the J end lost 4 bases, and 7 bases lay between the germline ends. Germline CDR1 LGHNA, CDR2 YNFKEQ. The DNA for the CDR3 is TGTGCCAGCAGCCAAGCTCCGGCCTATGGCTACACCTTC. Its protein is CASSQAPAYGYTF.

CDR3: CASSSQGDDEQYF. CDR3 bases: TGCGCCAGCAGCTCCCAGGGAGACGACGAGCAGTACTTC. V and J are TRBV5-1 and TRBJ2-7; D possibly matches TRBD1 or TRBD2 (5 bases each). Trimming took off 3 bases at V and 5 bases at J, with 12 bases between the two ends. CDR3 length equals 13 residues. The germline V gene has CDR1 SGHRS and CDR2 YFSETQ. Based on the CDR3 plus reference TRBV5-1 and TRBJ2-7, the full variable domain is KAGVTQTPRYLIKTRGQQVTLSCSPISGHRSVSWYQQTPGQGLQFLFEYFSETQRNKGNFPGRFSGRQFSNSRSEMNVSTLELGDSALYLCASSSQGDDEQYFGPGTRLTVT.

The chain joins TRBV5-1 to TRBJ2-7; maybe TRBD1 (5 bases). The CDR3 runs to 13 residues. Germline V gives CDR1 SGHRS, CDR2 YFSETQ. V was shortened by 1 base and J by 5 bases, with 10 bases between the two germline ends. The CDR3 DNA is TGCGCCAGCAGCTTGCAGGGAAGGAACGAGCAGTACTTC. As protein: CASSLQGRNEQYF. The full variable domain, in which reference TRBV5-1 and TRBJ2-7 provide the parts outside the CDR3, is KAGVTQTPRYLIKTRGQQVTLSCSPISGHRSVSWYQQTPGQGLQFLFEYFSETQRNKGNFPGRFSGRQFSNSRSEMNVSTLELGDSALYLCASSLQGRNEQYFGPGTRLTVT.

V and J are TRBV7-2 and TRBJ2-5; TRBD1 matches 7 bases. This CDR3 contains 15 residues. The V gene end was trimmed by 3 bases and the J gene end by 5 bases; junction bases not matched to a gene: 9. Germline V lookup: CDR1 SGHTA, CDR2 FQGNSA. CDR3 sequence reads: CASSFARGQWETQYF. The CDR3 DNA reads as TGTGCCAGCAGCTTTGCTAGGGGGCAATGGGAGACCCAGTACTTC.

The rearrangement uses TRBV27 and TRBJ2-1; TRBD2 agrees at 13 bases. CDR1 is MNHEY and CDR2 is SMNVEV in the germline V gene (reference sequence). This CDR3 is built from 16 residues. V trimming: 4 bases; J trimming: 0 bases; junction bases outside the gene matches: 0. The CDR3 nucleotides are TGTGCCAGCAGTTGGACTAGCGGGAGCTCCTACAATGAGCAGTTCTTC. Translation: CASSWTSGSSYNEQFF.

The chain is built from TRBV9 and TRBJ2-5; 7 nucleotides agree with TRBD2. Looked up from germline, CDR1 is SGDLS and CDR2 is YYNGEE. The CDR3 has 15 residues. With 6 bases clipped from V and 2 bases from J, the junction kept 10 bases outside the gene matches. The chain's CDR3 is CASNRGREGQETQYF. The CDR3 DNA reads TGTGCCAGCAACCGGGGGAGGGAGGGACAAGAGACCCAGTACTTC.

The chain joins TRBV19 to TRBJ1-2, with 7 bases identical to TRBD1. Germline CDR1 reads LNHDA; CDR2 reads SQIVND (reference sequence). The V and J ends lost 1 base and 4 bases, in that order; junction bases with no gene match: 3. The length of the CDR3 is 14 residues. CDR3 nucleotides: TGTGCCAGTAGTATAGTAGCAGGGGGCTATGGCTACACCTTC. This gives the protein CASSIVAGGYGYTF.